These 21 T cell receptor beta chains originate from one sample sequenced in a study of T cell repertoires in cytomegalovirus infection. From the reads, TCRdb called clonotypes with MiXCR, one entry per CDR3 protein. The data contain about 360,000 distinct CDR3 sequences, 15% to 20% of them singletons. What was sequenced was PBMCs. The source of these receptors is a human donor in good health (CMV status not recorded). Some clones in this sample may be carry-over from other donors' samples.

V usage is TRBV7-9 and J usage is TRBJ1-6; no definite D call. The CDR3 is made up of 13 amino acids. The V gene's germline CDR1 is SEHNR and CDR2 FQNEAQ (reference sequence). Trimming removed 11 bases from V and 5 bases from J, with 13 bases in between. Here the CDR3 DNA reads TGTGCCGGGAGGGCCGAAAATAATTCACCCCTCCACTTT. Translation gives CAGRAENNSPLHF.

The genes are TRBV20-1 and TRBJ2-5, with D possibly being TRBD2 (6 bases). The CDR3 totals 13 residues. The V end was cut by 5 bases, the J end by 4 bases, with 14 bases between. Germline CDR1 is DFQATT and CDR2 is SNEGSKA (reference sequence). The CDR3 region has the DNA TGCAGTGCTCCAACTAGCTCCCGAGAGACCCAGTACTTC. It is translated as CSAPTSSRETQYF.

In this sample, this clonotype turned up a few times. The chain combines TRBV12-3 or TRBV12-4 with TRBJ2-7, with TRBD2 matching over 7 bases. J was trimmed by 5 bases and V by 6 bases; bases with no gene match: 4. The CDR3 length is 12 residues. The CDR3 region is CASSGSGNEQYF. DNA for the CDR3: TGTGCCAGCAGCGGGAGCGGGAACGAGCAGTACTTC.

The sample holds many counts of this clonotype. The genes are TRBV4-2 and TRBJ2-3; no definite D call. Germline CDR1 is LGHNA and CDR2 is YNFKEQ. The CDR3 length is 15 residues. V dropped 0 bases and J dropped 2 bases, with 9 bases sitting between them. CDR3 in amino acids: CASSQDRRTTDTQYF. The CDR3 DNA follows: TGTGCCAGCAGCCAAGATCGGCGGACCACAGATACGCAGTATTTT.

This clonotype was seen repeatedly, ten times or more. The genes are TRBV10-3 and TRBJ2-1, with D maybe TRBD2 (6 bases). Per the germline V gene, CDR1 is ENHRY and CDR2 is SYGVKD. V lost 4 bases to trimming and J lost 9 bases, with 28 bases between them. This CDR3 has 18 residues. CDR3 loop: CAISGREDRSVMLAEQFF. For the CDR3, the DNA is TGTGCCATCAGTGGGAGGGAAGATAGGAGCGTTATGTTGGCTGAGCAGTTCTTC.

J is TRBJ2-7 and V is TRBV7-9; D is unresolved. Germline V gene lookup returns CDR1 SEHNR and CDR2 FQNEAQ (reference sequence). CDR3 length: 14 residues. Trimming left V 7 bases short and J 2 bases short, with 15 bases between. The CDR3 sequence: CASTRADVPYEQYF. DNA for the CDR3: TGTGCCAGCACCCGAGCCGACGTCCCCTACGAGCAGTACTTC.

There are many counts of this clonotype. The rearrangement joins TRBV12-3 or TRBV12-4 to TRBJ1-1; TRBD1 might be the D (6 bases). This CDR3 has 14 amino acids. The V gene lost 3 bases and the J gene lost 5 bases, with 13 bases spanning the gap. This chain's CDR3 is CASSFIGGRTEAFF. The CDR3 bases are TGTGCCAGCAGTTTCATAGGGGGGCGAACTGAAGCTTTCTTT.

At least ten counts were recorded for this clonotype. CDR3 protein: CASSLEANSPLHF. The CDR3 DNA sequence: TGTGCCAGCAGCTTAGAGGCTAATTCACCCCTCCACTTT. V and J are TRBV11-2 and TRBJ1-6; D is unresolved. Germline lookup yields CDR1 SGHAT and CDR2 FQNNGV. The CDR3 is made up of 13 amino acids. V lost 0 bases, J lost 6 bases, and 3 bases lay in between. The variable domain in full, completed from reference TRBV11-2 and TRBJ1-6, reads EAGVAQSPRYKIIEKRQSVAFWCNPISGHATLYWYQQILGQGPKLLIQFQNNGVVDDSQLPKDRFSAERLKGVDSTLKIQPAKLEDSAVYLCASSLEANSPLHFGNGTRLTVT.

Only a few counts were recorded for this clonotype. This chain links TRBV20-1 with TRBJ1-1, with a tentative D call TRBD1 (6 bases). CDR1 and CDR2 from the germline V gene are DFQATT and SNEGSKA (reference sequence). V dropped 1 base and J dropped 1 base, with 13 bases sitting between them. The CDR3 sequence is 15 residues long. CDR3 amino acids: CSARAGRQANTEAFF. In DNA form, the CDR3 reads TGCAGTGCTAGAGCCGGAAGACAGGCGAACACTGAAGCTTTCTTT.

This clonotype was seen more than once but under ten times. The V gene is TRBV20-1, the J gene TRBJ2-5; possibly TRBD1 or TRBD2 for D (6 bases each). This CDR3 spans 15 amino acids. Germline loops: CDR1 DFQATT, CDR2 SNEGSKA (reference sequence). V was trimmed by 3 bases and J by 4 bases, leaving 18 bases between them. The CDR3 DNA is TGCAGTGCTAGTAAGGGGGGATGGCAAGGAGAGACCCAGTACTTC. This translates into CSASKGGWQGETQYF.

This clonotype has a count of ten or more. This sequence joins TRBV7-2 and TRBJ2-3; no definite D call. This CDR3 is 15 amino acids long. Germline V gene sequence: CDR1 SGHTA, CDR2 FQGNSA. V lost 4 bases and J lost 2, with 13 bases in between. CDR3 sequence: CASSSPVGVTDTQYF. The CDR3 DNA follows: TGTGCCAGCAGCTCCCCGGTGGGCGTCACAGATACGCAGTATTTT.

This clonotype was counted between two and nine times. The rearrangement joins TRBV13 to TRBJ1-5; D gene unclear. Germline CDR1 and CDR2: PRHDT and FYEKMQ (reference sequence). This CDR3 is built from 12 residues. Trimming left V 0 bases short and J 6 bases short, with 3 bases between. The CDR3: CASSLGSQPQHF. CDR3 in DNA: TGTGCCAGCAGCTTAGGAAGTCAGCCCCAGCATTTT.

This chain links TRBV18 with TRBJ1-1; D call uncertain. V was cut by 0 bases and J by 8 bases, with 10 bases left in between. CDR1 is KGHSH, CDR2 LQKENI, per germline. This CDR3 has 13 residues. This CDR3 reads CASSPPFRGEAFF. CDR3 nucleotides: TGTGCCAGCTCACCACCGTTTCGGGGAGAAGCTTTCTTT.

This clonotype was detected ten times or more. The rearrangement uses TRBV7-8 and TRBJ2-1; D may be TRBD1 or TRBD2 (5 bases each). The germline V gene has CDR1 SGHVS and CDR2 FQNEAQ. The V gene lost 1 base and the J gene lost 10 bases, with 11 bases spanning the gap. This CDR3 region has 13 residues. CDR3 sequence reads: CASSLELGEEQFF. The DNA for the CDR3 is TGTGCCAGCAGCTTAGAATTGGGGGAGGAGCAGTTCTTC.

This clonotype was found a few times. This CDR3 is CASSYDGGETQYF. The CDR3 DNA is TGTGCCAGCAGTTACGACGGGGGAGAGACCCAGTACTTC. This rearrangement joins TRBV6-2 or TRBV6-3 to TRBJ2-5; D possibly corresponds to TRBD2 (6 bases). Germline lookup yields CDR1 MNHEY and CDR2 SVGEGT. The CDR3 totals 13 residues. V was pared by 2 bases and J by 4 bases, with 8 bases between.

This clonotype was seen ten or more times. The chain is built from TRBV7-2 and TRBJ2-7, with TRBD1 matching over 7 bases. V was pared by 5 bases and J by 4 bases, with 11 bases of the junction left unmatched. This CDR3 spans 15 amino acids. Germline V gene sequence: CDR1 SGHTA, CDR2 FQGNSA. As DNA, the CDR3 is TGTGCCAGCAGCCGAAACCCGGGACAGAATTACGAGCAGTACTTC. Encoded protein: CASSRNPGQNYEQYF.

The genes are TRBV27 and TRBJ1-1; D might be TRBD1 (5 bases). The CDR3 has 12 residues. Trimming left V 7 bases short and J 4 bases short, with 10 bases between. Germline loops: CDR1 MNHEY, CDR2 SMNVEV (reference sequence). For the CDR3, the DNA is TGTGCCAGCAAAATGGGGGGCACTGAAGCTTTCTTT. Protein: CASKMGGTEAFF.

The rearrangement uses TRBV15 and TRBJ2-3; TRBD2 matches at 8 bases. V gave up 0 bases and J gave up 4 bases; unmatched junction bases: 6. The CDR3 covers 16 residues. CDR1 and CDR2 (germline): LNHNV, YYDKDF (reference sequence). The CDR3, as DNA: TGTGCCACCAGCAGAGAGCCCGGACTAGCCGCAGATACGCAGTATTTT. Translation gives CATSREPGLAADTQYF.

The chain carries TRBV2 and TRBJ1-6; D remains ambiguous. Trimming took off 6 bases at V and 9 bases at J, with 18 bases between the two ends. Germline CDR1 is SNHLY and CDR2 is FYNNEI. This CDR3 spans 15 amino acids. CDR3: CASRESRVPGSPLHF. In DNA, the CDR3 is TGTGCCAGCAGAGAATCCCGGGTCCCTGGTTCACCCCTCCACTTT.

This clonotype was detected many times. This chain joins TRBV4-3 and TRBJ2-2; D unresolved. CDR1 and CDR2 from the germline V gene are LGHNA and YSLEER. This CDR3 is 15 amino acids long. Between the trimmed V and J ends, which lost 3 bases and 0 bases, there was a span of 8 bases. The CDR3 DNA sequence: TGCGCCAGCAGCCATGTTTACTCGAACACCGGGGAGCTGTTTTTT. It specifies CASSHVYSNTGELFF.

This clonotype came up many times. The chain combines TRBV12-3 or TRBV12-4 with TRBJ2-7; D perhaps matches TRBD1 (6 bases). With 4 bases removed from V and 3 bases from J, the gap between germline ends came to 13 bases. The CDR3 is 14 amino acids. The CDR3 reads CASSYQGSNYEQYF. Written as DNA, the CDR3 is TGTGCCAGCAGTTACCAGGGGAGTAACTACGAGCAGTACTTC.